The clone carrying this T cell receptor (beta chain) was found a few times. Its antigen remains unidentified. These data come from a study of cytomegalovirus exposure and HLA in healthy donors. Whole-study results and caveats: A later analysis linked about 17,000 TCR beta sequences to HLA alleles at 0.05 false discovery rate. Reportedly, HLA-A and HLA-B alleles of most subjects were accurately predicted from TCR beta. In a later analysis, TCR beta V- and J-gene trimming showed a link to a missense DCLRE1C variant.

The germline V gene has CDR1 SGDLS and CDR2 YYNGEE. Trimming took off 3 bases at V and 0 bases at J, with 12 bases between the two ends. CDR3 length: 15 residues. This PCR relied on a set of 60 Vbeta primers and 13 Jbeta primers. In the original workflow: A follow-up analysis tallied 70 million to 80 million unique TCR beta chains, some 9.9 million shared. Clones were sequenced by immunoSEQ multiplex PCR, and TCRdb holds only the in-frame ones, with some missing. V and J calls and clone size are given by that table; D and trimming were obtained from the DNA. The sample has 150,000 to 200,000 clones, 76% seen once.

Source material: PBMCs. The clonotype comes from a woman in her 30s in good health and CMV-seropositive. The rearrangement uses TRBV9 and TRBJ2-5; no clear D. CDR3 sequence (DNA): TGTGCCAGCAGCGGTAACTCTGAAAACCAAGAGACCCAGTACTTC. Translating it yields CASSGNSENQETQYF.